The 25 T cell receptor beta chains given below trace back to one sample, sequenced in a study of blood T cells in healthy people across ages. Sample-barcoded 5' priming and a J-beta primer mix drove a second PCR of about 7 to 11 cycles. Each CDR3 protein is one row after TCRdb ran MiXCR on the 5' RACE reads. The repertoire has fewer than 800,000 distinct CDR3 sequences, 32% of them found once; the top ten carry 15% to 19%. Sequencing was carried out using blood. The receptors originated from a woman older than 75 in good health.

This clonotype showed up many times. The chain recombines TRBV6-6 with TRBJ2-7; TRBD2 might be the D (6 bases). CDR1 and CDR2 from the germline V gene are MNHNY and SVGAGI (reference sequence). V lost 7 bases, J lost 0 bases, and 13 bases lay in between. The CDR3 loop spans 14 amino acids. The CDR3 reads CASTPSESSYEQYF. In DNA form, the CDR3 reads TGTGCCAGCACTCCTAGCGAGAGCTCCTACGAGCAGTACTTC.

The CDR3 is CASTETFRTDTQYF. The CDR3 coding sequence is TGTGCCAGCACTGAAACATTCCGCACAGATACGCAGTATTTT. This chain joins TRBV6-6 and TRBJ2-3; the D is unclear. Germline CDR1 and CDR2: MNHNY and SVGAGI (reference sequence). V lost 7 bases and J lost 1, with 12 bases in between. This CDR3 region has 14 residues.

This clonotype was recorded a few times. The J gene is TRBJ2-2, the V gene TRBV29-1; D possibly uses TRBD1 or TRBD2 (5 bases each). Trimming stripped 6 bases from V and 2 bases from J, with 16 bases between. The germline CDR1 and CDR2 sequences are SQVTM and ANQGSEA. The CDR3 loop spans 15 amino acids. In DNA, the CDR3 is TGCAGCGTGGGGACCGGTCCTAGCAACACCGGGGAGCTGTTTTTT. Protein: CSVGTGPSNTGELFF.

The CDR3 bases are TGTGCCAGCAGCCGACAGGGGTACCAAGAGACCCAGTACTTC. Amino acid sequence: CASSRQGYQETQYF. The J gene is TRBJ2-5, the V gene TRBV7-2; 8 positions match TRBD1. The CDR3 covers 14 residues. CDR1 and CDR2 from the germline V gene are SGHTA and FQGNSA. Trimming at V came to 5 bases and at J to 0 bases, leaving 2 bases not matched to a gene.

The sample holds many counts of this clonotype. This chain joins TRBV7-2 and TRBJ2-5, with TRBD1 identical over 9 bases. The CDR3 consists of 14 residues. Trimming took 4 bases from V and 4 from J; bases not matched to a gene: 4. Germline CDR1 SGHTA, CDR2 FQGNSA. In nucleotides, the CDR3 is TGTGCCAGCAGCTCCGGACAGGGGAGAGAGACCCAGTACTTC. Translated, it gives CASSSGQGRETQYF.

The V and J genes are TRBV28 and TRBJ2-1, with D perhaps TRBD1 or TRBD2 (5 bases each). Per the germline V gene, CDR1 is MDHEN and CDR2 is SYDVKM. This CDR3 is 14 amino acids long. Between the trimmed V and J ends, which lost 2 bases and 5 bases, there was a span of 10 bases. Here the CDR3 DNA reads TGTGCCAGCAGTTTAGGGACCTTACACAATGAGCAGTTCTTC. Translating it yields CASSLGTLHNEQFF. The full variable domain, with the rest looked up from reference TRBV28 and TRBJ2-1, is DVKVTQSSRYLVKRTGEKVFLECVQDMDHENMFWYRQDPGLGLRLIYFSYDVKMKEKGDIPEGYSVSREKKERFSLILESASTNQTSMYLCASSLGTLHNEQFFGPGTRLTVL.

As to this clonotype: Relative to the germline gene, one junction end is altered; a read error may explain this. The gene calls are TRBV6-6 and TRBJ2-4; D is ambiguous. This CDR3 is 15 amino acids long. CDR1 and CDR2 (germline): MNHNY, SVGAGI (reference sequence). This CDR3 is CASSYWVASKSIQYF. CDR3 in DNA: TGTGCCAGCAGTTACTGGGTAGCTTCAAAAAGCATTCAGTACTTT.

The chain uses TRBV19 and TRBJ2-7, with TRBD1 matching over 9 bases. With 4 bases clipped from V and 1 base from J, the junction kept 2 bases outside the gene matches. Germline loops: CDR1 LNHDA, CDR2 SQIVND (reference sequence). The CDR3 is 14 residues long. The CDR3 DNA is TGTGCCAGTAGTACAGGGACAGGGTCCTACGAGCAGTACTTC. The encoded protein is CASSTGTGSYEQYF.

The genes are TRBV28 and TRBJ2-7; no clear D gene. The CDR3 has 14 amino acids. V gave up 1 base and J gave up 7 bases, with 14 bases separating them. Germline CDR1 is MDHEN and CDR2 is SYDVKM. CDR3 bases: TGTGCCAGCAGTTTATTCCCGATCCGAGAGGAGCAGTACTTC. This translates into CASSLFPIREEQYF.

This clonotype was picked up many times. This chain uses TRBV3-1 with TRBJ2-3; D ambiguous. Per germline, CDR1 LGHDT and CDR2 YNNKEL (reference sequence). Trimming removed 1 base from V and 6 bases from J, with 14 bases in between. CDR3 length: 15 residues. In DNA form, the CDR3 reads TGTGCCAGCAGCCAAGTATGGCCAAGTCTCGATACGCAGTATTTT. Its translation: CASSQVWPSLDTQYF.

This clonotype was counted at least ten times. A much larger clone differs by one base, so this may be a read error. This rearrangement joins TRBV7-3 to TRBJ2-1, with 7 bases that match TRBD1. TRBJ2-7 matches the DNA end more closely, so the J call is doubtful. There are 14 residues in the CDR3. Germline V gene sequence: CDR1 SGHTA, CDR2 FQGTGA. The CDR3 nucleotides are TGTGCCAGCAGCTGGGACAGTTCCTACAATGAGCAGTACTTC. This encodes CASSWDSSYNEQYF.

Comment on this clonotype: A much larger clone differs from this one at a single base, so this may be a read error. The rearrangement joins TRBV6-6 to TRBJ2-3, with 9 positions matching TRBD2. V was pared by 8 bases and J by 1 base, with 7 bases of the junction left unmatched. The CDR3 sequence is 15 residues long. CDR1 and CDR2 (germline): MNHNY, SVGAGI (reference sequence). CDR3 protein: CASGKRTSGTDTQYF. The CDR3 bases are TGTGCCAGCGGCAAAAGGACTAGCGGCACAGATACGCAGTATTTT.

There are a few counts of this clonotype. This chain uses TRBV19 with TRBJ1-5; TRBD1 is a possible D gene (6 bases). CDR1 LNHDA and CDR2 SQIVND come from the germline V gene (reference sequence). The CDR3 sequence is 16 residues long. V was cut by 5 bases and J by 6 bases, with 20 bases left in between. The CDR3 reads CASSPLDSRNSQPQHF. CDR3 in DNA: TGTGCCAGTAGTCCCTTGGACAGCCGTAACAGTCAGCCCCAGCATTTT. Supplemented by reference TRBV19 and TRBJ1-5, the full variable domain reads DGGITQSPKYLFRKEGQNVTLSCEQNLNHDAMYWYRQDPGQGLRLIYYSQIVNDFQKGDIAEGYSVSREKKESFPLTVTSAQKNPTAFYLCASSPLDSRNSQPQHFGDGTRLSIL.

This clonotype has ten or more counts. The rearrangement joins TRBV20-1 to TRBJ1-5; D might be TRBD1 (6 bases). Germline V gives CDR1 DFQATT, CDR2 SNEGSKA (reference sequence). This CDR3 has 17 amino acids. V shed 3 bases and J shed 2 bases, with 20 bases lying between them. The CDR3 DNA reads TGCAGTGCTAGGCCATTGGCAGGGACACGAGGCAATCAGCCCCAGCATTTT. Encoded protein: CSARPLAGTRGNQPQHF.

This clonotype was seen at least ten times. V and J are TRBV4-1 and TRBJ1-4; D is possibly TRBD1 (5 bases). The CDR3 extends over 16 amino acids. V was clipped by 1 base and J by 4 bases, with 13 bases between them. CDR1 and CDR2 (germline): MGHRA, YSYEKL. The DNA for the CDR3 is TGCGCCAGCAGCCAAGTCGTAGGGACCATTAATGAAAAACTGTTTTTT. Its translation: CASSQVVGTINEKLFF.

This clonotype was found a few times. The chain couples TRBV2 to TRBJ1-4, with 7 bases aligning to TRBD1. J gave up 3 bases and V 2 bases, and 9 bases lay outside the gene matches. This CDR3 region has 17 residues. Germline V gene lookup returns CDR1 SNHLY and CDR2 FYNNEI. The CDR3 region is CASSEYGRGRANEKLFF. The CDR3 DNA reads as TGTGCCAGCAGTGAATACGGCAGGGGGAGGGCTAATGAAAAACTGTTTTTT.

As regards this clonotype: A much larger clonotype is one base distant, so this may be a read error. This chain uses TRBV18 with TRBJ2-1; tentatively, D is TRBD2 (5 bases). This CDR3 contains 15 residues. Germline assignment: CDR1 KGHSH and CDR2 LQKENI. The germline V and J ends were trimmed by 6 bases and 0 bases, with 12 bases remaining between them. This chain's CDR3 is CASSREGCSYNEQFF. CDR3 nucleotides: TGTGCCAGCTCCCGGGAAGGCTGCTCCTACAATGAGCAGTTCTTC.

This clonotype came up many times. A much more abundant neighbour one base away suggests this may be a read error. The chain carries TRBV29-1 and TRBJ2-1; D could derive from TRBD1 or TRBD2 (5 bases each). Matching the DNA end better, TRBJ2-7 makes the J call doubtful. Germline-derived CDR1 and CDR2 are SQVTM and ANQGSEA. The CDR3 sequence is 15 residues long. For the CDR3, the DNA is TGCAGCGCCATAACCGGGACGTCATCCTACAATGAGCAGTACTTC. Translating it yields CSAITGTSSYNEQYF.

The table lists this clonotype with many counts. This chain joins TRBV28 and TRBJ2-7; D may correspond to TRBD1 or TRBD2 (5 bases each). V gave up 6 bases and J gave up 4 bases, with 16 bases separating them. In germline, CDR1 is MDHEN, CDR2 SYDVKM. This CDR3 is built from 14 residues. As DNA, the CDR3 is TGTGCCAGCAGGGACACTGGCTCGGGGTACGAGCAGTACTTC. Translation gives CASRDTGSGYEQYF.

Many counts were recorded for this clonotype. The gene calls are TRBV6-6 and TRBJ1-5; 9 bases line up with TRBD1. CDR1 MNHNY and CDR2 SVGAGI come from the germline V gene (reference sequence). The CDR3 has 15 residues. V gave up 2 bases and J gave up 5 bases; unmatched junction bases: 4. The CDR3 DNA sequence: TGTGCCAGCAGTTACACAGGGGGCGTTGATCAGCCCCAGCATTTT. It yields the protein CASSYTGGVDQPQHF.

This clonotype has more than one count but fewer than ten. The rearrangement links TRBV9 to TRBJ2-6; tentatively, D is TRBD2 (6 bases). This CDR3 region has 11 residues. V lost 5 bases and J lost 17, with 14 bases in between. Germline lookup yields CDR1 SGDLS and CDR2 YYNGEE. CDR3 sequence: CASSSSGGLTF. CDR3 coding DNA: TGTGCCAGCAGTTCCTCCGGGGGATTGACTTTC.

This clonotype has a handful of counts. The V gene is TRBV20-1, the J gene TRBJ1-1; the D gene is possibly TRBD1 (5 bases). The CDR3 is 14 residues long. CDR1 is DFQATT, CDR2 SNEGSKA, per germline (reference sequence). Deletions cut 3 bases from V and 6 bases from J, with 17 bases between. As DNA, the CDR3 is TGCAGTGCTAGGGAGGTGGGGCGATACTCTGAAGCTTTCTTT. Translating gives CSAREVGRYSEAFF.

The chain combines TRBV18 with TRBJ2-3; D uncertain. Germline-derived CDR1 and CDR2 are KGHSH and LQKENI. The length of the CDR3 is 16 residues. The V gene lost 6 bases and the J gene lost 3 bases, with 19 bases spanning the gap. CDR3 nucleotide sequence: TGTGCCAGCTCCCCTAGGGCCCTAGTCGGGACAGATACGCAGTATTTT. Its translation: CASSPRALVGTDTQYF.

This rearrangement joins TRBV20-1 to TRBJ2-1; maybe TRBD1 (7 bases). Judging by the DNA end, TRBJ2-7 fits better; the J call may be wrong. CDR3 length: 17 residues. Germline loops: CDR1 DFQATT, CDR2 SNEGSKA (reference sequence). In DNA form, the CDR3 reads TGCAGTGCTAGTGGGGACTTACCGGGACAGTCCCACAATGAGCAGTACTTC. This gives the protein CSASGDLPGQSHNEQYF.

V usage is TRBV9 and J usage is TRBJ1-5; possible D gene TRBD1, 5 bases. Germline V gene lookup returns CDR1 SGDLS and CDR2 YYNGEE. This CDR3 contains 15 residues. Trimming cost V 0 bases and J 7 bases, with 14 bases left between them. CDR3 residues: CASSVAGGARQPQHF. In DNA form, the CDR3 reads TGTGCCAGCAGCGTAGCTGGCGGGGCGCGGCAGCCCCAGCATTTT.